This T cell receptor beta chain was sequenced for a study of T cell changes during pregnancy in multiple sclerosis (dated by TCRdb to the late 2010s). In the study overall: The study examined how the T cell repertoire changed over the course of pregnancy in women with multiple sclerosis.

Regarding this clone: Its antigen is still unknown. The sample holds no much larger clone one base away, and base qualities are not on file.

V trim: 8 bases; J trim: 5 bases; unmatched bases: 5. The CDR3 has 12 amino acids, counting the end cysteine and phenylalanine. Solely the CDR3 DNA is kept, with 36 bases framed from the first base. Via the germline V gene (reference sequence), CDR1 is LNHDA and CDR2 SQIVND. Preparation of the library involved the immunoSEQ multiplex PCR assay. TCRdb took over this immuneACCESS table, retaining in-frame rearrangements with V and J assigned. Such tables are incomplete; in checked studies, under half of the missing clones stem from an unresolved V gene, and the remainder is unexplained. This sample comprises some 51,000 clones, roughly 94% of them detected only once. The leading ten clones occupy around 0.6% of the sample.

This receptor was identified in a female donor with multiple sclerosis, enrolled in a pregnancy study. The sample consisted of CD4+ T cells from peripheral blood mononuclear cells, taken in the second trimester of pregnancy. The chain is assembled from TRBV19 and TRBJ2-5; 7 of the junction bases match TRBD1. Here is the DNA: TGTGCCAGTGGACAGGCTTGGGAGACCCAGTACTTC. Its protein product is CASGQAWETQYF.